Listed below are T cell receptor beta chains from one sample, sequenced in a study of beta chain features in type 1 diabetes. The table came from immunoSEQ multiplex PCR; TCRdb's copy has only in-frame clones and leaves some out. In the table there are fewer than 400,000 clones, roughly 8% of which are singletons. Specimen: central memory CD4+ T cells from blood. The receptor source for this set is a young woman in good health. Each CDR3 is given with its conserved first and last residue. The D gene is left open where the match is weak. Expanded clones get a size class; other rows say once, few or many, or leave the size out.

D gene	clone size	V gene	J gene	CDR3 protein	CDR3 DNA
TRBD2	few	TRBV7-8	TRBJ2-4	CASSPDRRTSGRRKNIQYF	TGTGCCAGCAGCCCGGACAGGAGGACTAGCGGGAGGAGAAAAAACATTCAGTACTTC
TRBD2	few	TRBV27	TRBJ2-3	CASRPSGRGTDTQYF	TGTGCCAGCAGGCCTAGCGGGAGGGGCACAGATACGCAGTATTTT
TRBD2	NA	TRBV5-4	TRBJ2-7	CASSGREAGAIEQYF	TGTGCCAGCAGCGGGAGAGAAGCGGGAGCGATCGAGCAGTACTTC
NA	NA	TRBV5-4	TRBJ2-4	CASSLGSENIQYF	TGTGCCAGCAGCTTGGGCAGCGAAAACATTCAGTACTTC
NA	NA	TRBV6-6	TRBJ1-5	CAGTVIPGRSPQHF	TGTGCCGGCACAGTCATTCCTGGTCGTTCGCCCCAGCATTTT
TRBD1	few	TRBV18	TRBJ2-7	CASSSGTGVYEQYF	TGTGCCAGCTCTTCCGGGACAGGGGTGTACGAGCAGTACTTC
NA	NA	TRBV4-2	TRBJ2-3	CASSQNRQGNTQYF	TGTGCCAGCAGCCAGAACCGGCAGGGGAATACGCAGTATTTT
NA	NA	TRBV10-3	TRBJ2-7	CAISESGNEQYF	TGTGCCATCAGTGAGTCTGGGAACGAGCAGTACTTC
TRBD2	few	TRBV7-9	TRBJ2-1	CASSLGLAGGLEQFF	TGTGCCAGCAGCTTAGGTCTAGCGGGAGGTCTTGAGCAGTTCTTC
TRBD2	many	TRBV18	TRBJ2-1	CASSPSGRASFNEQFF	TGTGCCAGCTCACCTAGCGGGAGGGCCAGTTTCAATGAGCAGTTCTTC
TRBD2	NA	TRBV10-3	TRBJ2-5	CAIRRNPGTSGSSGDETQYF	TGTGCCATCAGAAGAAACCCGGGGACTAGCGGGAGCTCGGGGGATGAGACCCAGTACTTC
NA	NA	TRBV6-5	TRBJ2-1	CTSSYGRYNEQFF	TGTACCAGCAGTTACGGGCGGTACAATGAGCAGTTCTTC
TRBD1	few	TRBV5-1	TRBJ2-1	CASSQGQRNEQFF	TGCGCCAGCAGCCAGGGACAGCGCAATGAGCAGTTCTTC
NA	NA	TRBV4-3	TRBJ1-1	CASSQGSRRSEAFF	TGCGCCAGCAGCCAAGGATCGAGGAGGTCTGAAGCTTTCTTT
NA	many	TRBV5-5	TRBJ1-4	CASRIGVWANEKLFF	TGTGCCAGCAGGATAGGGGTTTGGGCTAATGAAAAACTGTTTTTT
NA	NA	TRBV5-4	TRBJ2-3	CASGDQKTGTDTQYF	TGTGCCAGCGGAGATCAAAAAACCGGCACAGATACGCAGTATTTT
NA	many	TRBV7-2	TRBJ2-2	CASSLGITGELFF	TGTGCCAGCAGCTTAGGGATCACCGGGGAGCTGTTTTTT
NA	NA	TRBV7-9	TRBJ2-7	CASSSGTGQYF	TGTGCCAGCAGCTCCGGGACTGGGCAGTACTTC
NA	few	TRBV7-6	TRBJ2-1	CASSSFSGMAQFF	TGTGCCAGCAGCTCTTTCTCGGGGATGGCGCAGTTCTTC
TRBD1	few	TRBV4-2	TRBJ2-1	CASSRHNRGVYNEQFF	TGTGCCAGCAGCCGCCATAACAGGGGGGTTTACAATGAGCAGTTCTTC
NA	few	TRBV5-1	TRBJ2-7	CASSRTGAYEQYF	TGCGCCAGCAGCAGAACCGGTGCCTACGAGCAGTACTTC
NA	few	TRBV5-6	TRBJ2-7	CASSSTRAGQYF	TGTGCCAGCAGCTCCACTAGAGCGGGGCAGTACTTC
TRBD2	NA	TRBV2	TRBJ2-7	CASSKSGSSHEQYF	TGTGCCAGCAGCAAAAGCGGGAGTAGCCACGAGCAGTACTTC
TRBD2	few	TRBV6-1	TRBJ2-3	CASIKGLAGDTQYF	TGTGCCAGCATCAAAGGACTAGCGGGGGATACGCAGTATTTT
NA	NA	TRBV14	TRBJ2-7	CASSVRRYEQYF	TGTGCCAGCAGCGTCCGGCGGTACGAGCAGTACTTC
NA	few	TRBV7-9	TRBJ2-2	CASSPGGSGELFF	TGTGCCAGCAGCCCGGGGGGCTCCGGGGAGCTGTTTTTT
NA	NA	TRBV25-1	TRBJ2-3	CASAPSFGTEDSTDTQYF	TGTGCCAGCGCACCCTCCTTCGGTACAGAAGATAGCACAGATACGCAGTATTTT
NA	few	TRBV5-4	TRBJ2-3	CASSALQGTDTQYF	TGTGCCAGCAGCGCCTTACAGGGCACAGATACGCAGTATTTT
TRBD2	few	TRBV7-3	TRBJ2-2	CASSLGLAGTGELFF	TGTGCCAGCAGCTTAGGACTAGCCGGCACCGGGGAGCTGTTTTTT